Detailed here is one TCR beta chain. No antigen is known for it. The germline gives CDR1 MNHEY, CDR2 SVGAGI. The CDR3 has 14 residues. Trimming took off 6 bases at V and 7 bases at J, with 18 bases between the two ends. The assay was immunoSEQ multiplex PCR, and TCRdb's table has in-frame clones only and misses some. The data hold some 120,000 clones, with 90% to 95% observed a single time. The data derive from a study of T cell responses to AZD1222 COVID-19 vaccine. Study-wide results and limits: Targeting of unmutated variant regions was reportedly seen in nearly half of spike-specific TCRs.

The chain carries TRBV6-5 and TRBJ1-2; D is undetermined. This receptor was identified in an adult in good health. The sample was peripheral blood, taken on day 0 of AZD1222 vaccination. The CDR3 nucleotides read TGTGCCAGCAGGCCCCTTCTGGGATCTGGTGGCTACACCTTC. This translates into CASRPLLGSGGYTF.